The clone carrying this T cell receptor beta chain was detected a few times. The data originate from a study of blood T cells in healthy people across ages. CDR3 length equals 11 residues. The germline V and J ends were trimmed by 3 bases and 8 bases, with 7 bases remaining between them. Germline loops: CDR1 LNHNV, CDR2 YYDKDF (reference sequence). The use of a sample-barcoded 5' primer and a J-beta primer mix characterized a second PCR of roughly 6 to 11 cycles. From the 5' RACE reads, TCRdb called clonotypes with MiXCR, one entry per CDR3 protein. The repertoire holds approximately 800,000 distinct CDR3 sequences, approximately 25% seen once, with approximately 3.7% in the top ten. Another study also made use of these data, one on T cells of mothers and their children.

Input material: blood. The chain employs TRBV15 and TRBJ1-1, with D perhaps TRBD1 (5 bases). The clonotype was recovered from a boy younger than 18 in good health. CDR3: CATSSWTEAFF. DNA of the CDR3: TGTGCCACCAGCAGCTGGACAGAAGCTTTCTTT.